The table lists the clone carrying this T cell receptor beta chain with a few counts. The sample comes from a study of Ad26.COV2.S vaccination and SARS-CoV-2 variants. Data came from immunoSEQ multiplex PCR; TCRdb stores just in-frame clones and leaves some out. The sample lists hundreds of thousands of clones; around 89% were seen once. Treatment reported: approximately 18 received Ad26.COV2.S at low or high dose, single or two shots; roughly five received placebo; per-sample allocation not given. Material that was analyzed had been drawn on day 63 after the first vaccine or placebo injection. The V and J ends lost 0 bases and 3 bases respectively, with 9 bases between them. The V gene's germline CDR1 is MNHNS and CDR2 SASEGT. The CDR3 length is 15 residues.

V and J are TRBV6-1 and TRBJ1-5; D is ambiguous. The TCR originated in a person aged 18-60 years who received the Ad26.COV2.S COVID-19 vaccine or a placebo. The starting material was peripheral blood, obtained in a trial of Ad26.COV2.S vaccine versus placebo. The CDR3 spells CASSEAGSPNQPQHF. The CDR3 DNA reads TGTGCCAGCAGTGAAGCGGGCAGTCCCAATCAGCCCCAGCATTTT.